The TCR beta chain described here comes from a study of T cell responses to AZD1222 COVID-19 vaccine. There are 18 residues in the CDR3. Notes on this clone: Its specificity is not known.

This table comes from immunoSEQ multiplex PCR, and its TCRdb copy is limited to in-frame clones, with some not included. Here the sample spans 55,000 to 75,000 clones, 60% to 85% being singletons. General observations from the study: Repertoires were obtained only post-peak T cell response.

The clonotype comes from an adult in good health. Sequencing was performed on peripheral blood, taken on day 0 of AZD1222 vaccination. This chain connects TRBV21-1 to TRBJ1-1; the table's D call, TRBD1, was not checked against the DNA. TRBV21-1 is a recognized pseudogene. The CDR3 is CASSKGGTGEPMNTEAFF. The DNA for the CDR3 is TGTGCCAGCAGCAAAGGAGGGACAGGGGAACCCATGAACACTGAAGCTTTCTTT.